This TCR beta chain was profiled in a study of blood T cell repertoires in COVID-19. On the study more broadly: Researchers got acute and convalescent COVID-19 samples from the United States, Italy and Spain. T cells, B-cell-depleted T cells, or PBMCs supplied cDNA or gDNA.

Followed longitudinally, the Seattle patients had been enrolled during active infection. In the authors' methods: Nucleated cell counts were estimated from reference gene primer amplification. TCRdb's copy holds only in-frame clones and misses some; the assay was immunoSEQ multiplex PCR. That table furnishes V, J and clone size, whereas the DNA furnished D and trimming. The data show 150,000 to 200,000 clones, more than 80% seen once. This CDR3 has 13 amino acids. The V and J ends lost 3 bases and 7 bases respectively, with 7 bases between them. CDR1 is KGHSH and CDR2 is LQKENI in the germline V gene.

The sample was peripheral blood. V is TRBV18 and J is TRBJ1-6; unclear D gene. This receptor was identified in a woman of 80 years or more with COVID-19, enrolled during active disease. In nucleotides, the CDR3 is TGTGCCAGCTCACCCACAGCAAATTCACCCCTCCACTTT. Protein product: CASSPTANSPLHF.